Below are 9 T cell receptor beta chains sequenced from a single sample in a study of T-cell reconstitution after alpha-beta-depleted transplantation in children. The authors prepared the TCRbeta library with unique molecular identifiers. TCRdb recomputed calls from the PCR reads with MiXCR, one row per CDR3 protein. The profile shows around 680,000 distinct CDR3 sequences, 15% to 20% of them singletons. This specimen consisted of PBMCs from the stem cell graft donor, obtained from the stem cell graft. The receptors were gathered from a human donor who donated a stem cell graft to a child with acute myeloid leukemia.

This chain connects TRBV7-2 to TRBJ2-3; D is uncertain. V dropped 1 base and J dropped 0 bases, with 14 bases sitting between them. Germline V lookup: CDR1 SGHTA, CDR2 FQGNSA. The CDR3 has 17 amino acids. CDR3 sequence reads: CASSLVVQSTSTDTQYF. The DNA for the CDR3 is TGTGCCAGCAGCTTAGTTGTCCAGAGCACTAGCACAGATACGCAGTATTTT.

This clonotype has a count of ten or more. The chain couples TRBV5-1 to TRBJ2-1; 7 nucleotides agree with TRBD2. Germline CDR1 SGHRS, CDR2 YFSETQ. CDR3 length: 15 amino acids. After removal of 4 bases from V and 0 bases from J, the junction contained 4 bases not matched to a gene. The CDR3 DNA follows: TGCGCCAGCAGCCGGGAGGCGGCCTCCTACAATGAGCAGTTCTTC. This gives the protein CASSREAASYNEQFF.

Ten or more counts support this clonotype. The rearrangement links TRBV7-8 to TRBJ1-2, with D unclear. The CDR3 length is 13 residues. The germline CDR1 and CDR2 sequences are SGHVS and FQNEAQ. V gave up 5 bases and J gave up 7 bases, with 14 bases separating them. CDR3 loop: CASSSRVPAGYTF. As DNA, the CDR3 is TGTGCCAGCAGCAGTAGGGTTCCCGCTGGCTACACCTTC.

This clonotype was detected many times. The chain combines TRBV4-3 with TRBJ2-1; D is possibly TRBD1 (6 bases). This CDR3 comprises 14 residues. V dropped 0 bases and J dropped 7 bases, with 10 bases sitting between them. Germline V lookup: CDR1 LGHNA, CDR2 YSLEER. CDR3 sequence: CASSQDRGTNEQFF. The CDR3 DNA follows: TGCGCCAGCAGCCAAGACAGGGGTACAAATGAGCAGTTCTTC.

The genes are TRBV5-6 and TRBJ1-2; a weak D match, TRBD1 (6 bases). The CDR3 spans 14 residues. CDR1 is SGHDT and CDR2 is YYEEEE in the germline V gene. The germline V and J ends were trimmed by 5 bases and 0 bases, with 11 bases remaining between them. CDR3 DNA: TGTGCCAGCAGTTATACAGGGACTAACTATGGCTACACCTTC. It encodes CASSYTGTNYGYTF.

The chain has TRBV7-9 and TRBJ2-7; D not certain. Trimming pared 4 bases from V and 1 base from J, leaving 8 bases between. Germline lookup yields CDR1 SEHNR and CDR2 FQNEAQ (reference sequence). This CDR3 has 13 residues. The CDR3 is CASSSDPSYEQYF. Written as DNA, the CDR3 is TGTGCCAGCAGCTCGGATCCTTCCTACGAGCAGTACTTC.

This clonotype was recorded at least ten times. V is TRBV7-2 and J is TRBJ1-2; the D is unclear. CDR3 length: 15 amino acids. Germline V gene lookup returns CDR1 SGHTA and CDR2 FQGNSA. The germline V and J ends were trimmed by 2 bases and 4 bases, with 14 bases remaining between them. CDR3 nucleotide sequence: TGTGCCAGCAGCTTATCATCGGCCGAGGGCTATGGCTACACCTTC. It yields the protein CASSLSSAEGYGYTF.

This clonotype showed up just a few times. For the CDR3, the DNA is TGTGCCAGCAGCTGGGGCCTCACAGATACGCAGTATTTT. This sequence encodes CASSWGLTDTQYF. This chain links TRBV5-4 with TRBJ2-3; D might be TRBD1 (5 bases). V dropped 3 bases and J dropped 2 bases, with 7 bases sitting between them. CDR1 is SGHNT, CDR2 YYREEE, per germline (reference sequence). There are 13 residues in the CDR3.

The table lists this clonotype with a few counts. CDR3 nucleotides: TGCAGTACATCGGGTGCGGGCACAGATACGCAGTATTTT. It encodes CSTSGAGTDTQYF. This chain uses TRBV20-1 with TRBJ2-3; D unclear. CDR1 DFQATT and CDR2 SNEGSKA come from the germline V gene (reference sequence). The CDR3 contains 13 residues. The V and J ends lost 8 bases and 1 base respectively, with 13 bases between them.